Included here is one T cell receptor beta chain sequence, with context. Clones were sequenced by immunoSEQ multiplex PCR, and TCRdb holds only the in-frame ones, with some missing. The sample lists under 85,000 clones; around 88% were seen once. This sample stems from a study of blood T cell repertoires in COVID-19. In the study overall: COVID-19 samples, acute and convalescent, were from the United States, Italy and Spain.

V shed 8 bases, J shed 0 bases, and the junction held 6 bases outside the gene matches. The CDR3 consists of 14 residues. CDR1 MDHEN and CDR2 SYDVKM come from the germline V gene. The Seattle site enrolled patients during active infection and followed them longitudinally. The genes are TRBV28 and TRBJ1-2; the match to TRBD1 covers 7 bases. The receptor's source is a man in his forties with COVID-19, enrolled during active disease. The sequenced sample was peripheral blood. The CDR3 sequence: CASEPGQPNYGYTF. In DNA, the CDR3 is TGTGCCAGCGAACCGGGACAGCCTAACTATGGCTACACCTTC.